A single sample is the source of the 4 T cell receptor beta chains below, sequenced in a study of a mutant IDH1 vaccine in newly diagnosed glioma. The antigens these receptors bind are not known. Time point noted: week 47, end of study. In every dose of vaccine, 300 ug of mutant IDH1 20-mer peptide was given alongside topical imiquimod. Only in-frame clones appear in the TCRdb table, and some are missing; sequencing was by immunoSEQ multiplex PCR. The table has tens of thousands of clones, over 70% seen once. The source material was PBMCs, sampled from a glioma patient whose treatment included an IDH1 peptide vaccine. These receptors originate from a man aged 35 to 55 with glioma.

Only one count was recorded for this clone. The V gene is TRBV27, the J gene TRBJ2-4; D not resolved. The germline V gene has CDR1 MNHEY and CDR2 SMNVEV (reference sequence). Trimming cost V 4 bases and J 2 bases, with 12 bases left between them. The CDR3 extends over 15 amino acids. The CDR3 spells CASSSSLGSKNIQYF. The CDR3 bases are TGTGCCAGCAGTTCTTCCCTTGGGTCCAAAAACATTCAGTACTTC.

The chain couples TRBV25-1 to TRBJ2-3; no clear D. This CDR3 is built from 15 residues. The germline V gene encodes CDR1 MGHDK and CDR2 SYGVNS. V lost 1 base to trimming and J lost 7 bases, with 15 bases between them. CDR3 sequence reads: CASSEFKRSMNTQYF. DNA of the CDR3: TGTGCCAGCAGTGAATTTAAGAGGTCAATGAATACGCAGTATTTT.

V is TRBV5-1 and J is TRBJ2-2, with D possibly TRBD1 on 6 matching bases. The germline gives CDR1 SGHRS, CDR2 YFSETQ. The V gene lost 4 bases and the J gene lost 11 bases, with 15 bases spanning the gap. The CDR3 loop spans 13 amino acids. This CDR3 is CASSPVRTDELFF. The CDR3 DNA is TGCGCCAGCAGCCCGGTCCGGACAGATGAGCTGTTTTTT.

This chain connects TRBV6-5 to TRBJ2-1; possible D gene TRBD2, 5 bases. Germline values: CDR1 MNHEY, CDR2 SVGAGI. Trimming left V 2 bases short and J 4 bases short, with 9 bases between. This CDR3 contains 14 residues. In DNA, the CDR3 is TGTGCCAGCAGTTACCTGGACTCGTACAATGAGCAGTTCTTC. This encodes CASSYLDSYNEQFF.